This TCR beta chain was sequenced in a study of T-cell memory formation after mild COVID-19. The overall study: For the most part, TCR clusters were specific to one donor. Findings and limits, study-wide: Contracting CD4+ clones lay largely in CM and EM, with CD8+ ones residing in EMRA.

TCR alpha and TCR beta cDNA libraries carrying sample barcodes and UMIs came from 5'RACE with constant-segment primers. Each CDR3 protein is one row after TCRdb ran MiXCR on the 5' RACE reads. The data hold some 330,000 distinct CDR3 sequences, with around a fifth observed a single time. There are 15 residues in the CDR3. The germline CDR1 and CDR2 sequences are LGHDT and YNNKEL (reference sequence). V was clipped by 4 bases and J by 0 bases, with 13 bases between them. This clonotype has a handful of counts. The antigen is unknown. Sequenced input: PBMCs or a T cell subset sorted from them (not recorded which). The chain links TRBV3-1 to TRBJ2-7, with D perhaps matching TRBD2 (5 bases). This TCR derives from an adult woman who had mild COVID-19 (a few samples of this study predate the infection). Cell type and time point are not known. The CDR3 DNA follows: TGTGCCAGCAGCCTCACTTTCGAGGGCTCCTACGAGCAGTACTTC. This gives the protein CASSLTFEGSYEQYF.